This TCR beta chain was sequenced for a study of human T cells and chemical hapten exposure. Study context: DPC at 2% was the sensitizing agent, placed on roughly 2 cm by roughly 2 cm of upper inner arm skin. Small pooled library volume differences chiefly drove per-sample TCR yield variation.

Study observations and caveats: Donors' alopecia may make their immune response differ from healthy people's.

Between the trimmed V and J ends, which lost 6 bases and 0 bases, there was a span of 11 bases. This CDR3 spans 14 amino acids. Germline values: CDR1 SGHAT, CDR2 FQNNGV. Specified time point: patch test 2, 6 weeks after DPC sensitization. Stated treatment: therapeutic diphenylcyclopropenone sensitization with weekly scalp DPC. From whole blood left unfractionated, total RNA was extracted. This clonotype came up many times. Antigen specificity is unknown. TCRdb processed the RACE reads anew with MiXCR; each CDR3 protein has one entry. The table lists fewer than 85,000 distinct CDR3 sequences, 11% of them singletons.

The origin of this receptor is a man between 18 and 29 years old with alopecia areata. Some clones in this sample may be carry-over from other donors' samples. Sequences were derived from whole blood, sampled in connection with sensitization to the hapten diphenylcyclopropenone (DPC). The chain is built from TRBV11-2 and TRBJ1-2; D gene ambiguous. For the CDR3, the DNA is TGTGCCAGCAGTTATAGCGGGACTAACTATGGCTACACCTTC. As protein: CASSYSGTNYGYTF.